This T cell receptor (beta chain) emerged from a study of blood T cells in healthy people across ages. Study-level points and caveats: Higher diversity, along with more naive CD4+ cells, distinguished long-lived donors from aged donors. The diversity estimates, figures obtained from one million T cells, were considered underestimates. Leaving the PBMCs unsorted stopped any conclusive comparison of naive versus antigen-experienced cells.

A sample-barcoded 5' primer and a J-beta primer mix were used in a second PCR of roughly 7 to 11 cycles. TCRdb processed the 5' RACE reads anew with MiXCR; each CDR3 protein has one entry. In the table there are over 1.5 million distinct CDR3 sequences, roughly 50% of which are singletons. Investigators took about 9.2 milliliters of peripheral blood from every donor. Germline V gene sequence: CDR1 MDHEN, CDR2 SYDVKM. With 8 bases removed from V and 3 bases from J, the gap between germline ends came to 10 bases. The CDR3 sequence is 12 residues long. This clonotype showed up just once. Its antigen remains unidentified.

The chain joins TRBV28 to TRBJ1-2; D gene uncertain. This TCR was sampled from a woman between 40 and 55 years old in good health. The source material was blood. The CDR3 reads CASGSRDYGYTF. Here the CDR3 DNA reads TGTGCCAGCGGGTCCAGAGACTATGGCTACACCTTC.